A selection of T cell receptor beta chains follows, all from one sample in a study of beta chain features in type 1 diabetes. Libraries were prepared by immunoSEQ multiplex PCR; TCRdb keeps only in-frame clonotypes and omits some of them. The sample includes a few hundred thousand clones, roughly 13% seen only once; the top ten take over 0.008%. Sequencing was performed on naive CD4+ T cells from blood. The receptors stem from a young woman with type 1 diabetes. Each CDR3 is given with its conserved first and last residue. Each record gives: D gene, V gene, J gene, CDR3 protein. D genes are given only for firm matches.

>TRBD1|TRBV4-2|TRBJ2-7
CASSQTGGFSYEQYF
>TRBD2|TRBV2|TRBJ2-3
CASSEGLRGAASDTQYF
>-|TRBV29-1|TRBJ2-7
CSVLRRGEQYF
>-|TRBV9|TRBJ1-1
CASSLQEGVTEAFF
>-|TRBV6-1|TRBJ2-7
CASSRGPYEQYF
>TRBD2|TRBV18|TRBJ2-3
CASSPSGGLTDTQYF
>TRBD1|TRBV7-9|TRBJ2-3
CASTYRGWSTDTQYF
>-|TRBV7-2|TRBJ2-7
CASSSMREQYF
>-|TRBV5-1|TRBJ2-7
CASSLLGETEQYF
>TRBD1|TRBV28|TRBJ2-2
CASSLLWDRDRVSNTGELFF
>-|TRBV28|TRBJ2-1
CASSYGRNEQFF
>-|TRBV25-1|TRBJ2-4
CASSGFRDMRNIQYF
>TRBD1|TRBV5-1|TRBJ2-2
CASSPGTVTGELFF
>TRBD1|TRBV29-1|TRBJ2-7
CSVAQGESYEQYF
>TRBD1|TRBV5-1|TRBJ1-4
CASGWTGENEKLFF
>TRBD1|TRBV5-1|TRBJ1-5
CASSWDSGDQPQHF
>TRBD1|TRBV7-2|TRBJ2-1
CASATLGTGGYNEQFF